These T cell receptor beta chains were read from a single sample in a study of T cells in Graves' hyperthyroidism and ophthalmopathy. TCRdb reprocessed the multiplex PCR reads via MiXCR and lists one record per CDR3 protein. The repertoire holds a few hundred thousand distinct CDR3 sequences, approximately 15% seen once, with roughly 6.6% in the top ten. Source material: blood. The receptor set was obtained from a woman in her thirties with Graves' hyperthyroidism. The CDR3 runs from the conserved cysteine through the conserved F or W. A D gene is named only where the DNA matches it firmly. Clone size is stated in some rows and not others, as once, few, many or a class when expanded.

cdr3_nt | cdr3_aa | clone_size | d_call | j_call | v_call
TGTGCCAGCAGTCAATTTCTGTCGAGTCAAAACATTCAGTACTTC | CASSQFLSSQNIQYF | . | . | TRBJ2-4 | TRBV27
TGTGCCAGCAGTTTAGAGAACATTCGTGAGCAGTTCTTC | CASSLENIREQFF | many | . | TRBJ2-1 | TRBV12-3/TRBV12-4
TGTGCCAGCAGTTTTAGTCAGAACACAGATACGCAGTATTTT | CASSFSQNTDTQYF | . | . | TRBJ2-3 | TRBV27
TGTGCCAGCAGCCAAGCTTACAATGAGCAGTCCTTC | CASSQAYNEQSF | . | . | TRBJ2-1 | TRBV3-1
TGTGCCAGTACTCCTGGCGTAGGAACTAACTATGGCTACACCTTC | CASTPGVGTNYGYTF | . | . | TRBJ1-2 | TRBV19
TGTGCCAGTAGTCCCATGCGGGGACCCTACAATGAGCAGTTCTTC | CASSPMRGPYNEQFF | . | . | TRBJ2-1 | TRBV19
TGTGCCAGCAGCTTCCATCGCGGCAGGGGGGAAAGGGGATATGGCTACACCTTC | CASSFHRGRGERGYGYTF | many | TRBD1 | TRBJ1-2 | TRBV7-2
TGTGCCAGCAGGTCCGGGGACGGTGGAAACACCATATATTTT | CASRSGDGGNTIYF | . | . | TRBJ1-3 | TRBV12-3/TRBV12-4
TGTGCTAGCAGCTACTCCGCTATCGCAGAGGAGACCCAGTACTTC | CASSYSAIAEETQYF | many | . | TRBJ2-5 | TRBV7-7
TGCAGTGCTAGTGTGCTAGCGGAAGACCCGGGGGCCTACGAGCAGTACTTC | CSASVLAEDPGAYEQYF | many | TRBD2 | TRBJ2-7 | TRBV20-1
TGCAGTGCTAGAAGAACCCAAGAGACCCAGTACTTC | CSARRTQETQYF | many | . | TRBJ2-5 | TRBV20-1
TGTGCCATCAGTGCTGTGCGGGGGTGGGATGAAAAACTGTTTTTT | CAISAVRGWDEKLFF | many | . | TRBJ1-4 | TRBV10-3
TGTGCCAGCAGTTTAATGTCGACCACAGATACGCAGTATTTT | CASSLMSTTDTQYF | many | . | TRBJ2-3 | TRBV27
TGTGCCAGCCGGGGTTATCGGCTAAGGGAAAAACTGTTTTTT | CASRGYRLREKLFF | . | . | TRBJ1-4 | TRBV12-3/TRBV12-4
TGTGCCAGCAGCCCCCTCCTATCCCCGTCCCCCGTAAACAATGAGCAGTTCTTC | CASSPLLSPSPVNNEQFF | many | . | TRBJ2-1 | TRBV7-9
TGCAGTGCTGGAGAGGGTGGGGGCATATACAATGAGCAGTTCTTC | CSAGEGGGIYNEQFF | many | . | TRBJ2-1 | TRBV20-1
TGTGCCAGCAGTTTCCTAGCGGGTTTAGCCAAAAACATTCAGTACTTC | CASSFLAGLAKNIQYF | . | TRBD2 | TRBJ2-4 | TRBV12-3/TRBV12-4
TGCGCCAGCAGCCAAGAAGTAGAGTACGAGCAGTACTTC | CASSQEVEYEQYF | many | . | TRBJ2-7 | TRBV4-3
TGTGCCAGCAGCCCCGGTGGGAGCCTTTCCTACGAGCAGTACTTC | CASSPGGSLSYEQYF | many | . | TRBJ2-7 | TRBV12-3/TRBV12-4
TGCAATTTAGGAGCGGGCCTAGACACAGATACGCAGTATTTT | CNLGAGLDTDTQYF | many | . | TRBJ2-3 | TRBV20-1
TGTGCCTGGAGTGTACTGCGAGAGCAGTTCTTC | CAWSVLREQFF | many | . | TRBJ2-1 | TRBV30
TGTGCCAGCAGTCCCCGACAGGGCTACGCCGAGCAGTACTTC | CASSPRQGYAEQYF | . | TRBD1 | TRBJ2-7 | TRBV7-2
TGCGCCAGCACTCACGGTCCCGGCACAGATACGCAGTATTTT | CASTHGPGTDTQYF | many | . | TRBJ2-3 | TRBV10-2
TGCAGCGTTGAACAGGGGGCTGAAGCTTTCTTT | CSVEQGAEAFF | . | TRBD1 | TRBJ1-1 | TRBV29-1
TGTGCCAGCAGCTTAAGTGGAGCGGGAGGACTTGCAGATGAGCAGTTCTTC | CASSLSGAGGLADEQFF | many | TRBD2 | TRBJ2-1 | TRBV7-3
TGTGCCAGCAGTCGGCGGGCCCTAACCCCCAAAGAGACCCAGTACTTC | CASSRRALTPKETQYF | many | . | TRBJ2-5 | TRBV12-3/TRBV12-4
TGCGCCAGCAGCCAAGGGGTCCCAGCGGGAACCCCCTCTTACAATGAGCAGTTCTTC | CASSQGVPAGTPSYNEQFF | . | TRBD2 | TRBJ2-1 | TRBV4-3
TGCGCCAGCAGCCCAGATTCGACAGGAAATAATCAGCCCCAGCATTTT | CASSPDSTGNNQPQHF | few | . | TRBJ1-5 | TRBV4-1
TGCGCCAGCAGCTTGGAGGCAGGCTCCCCCCACATTGAGCAGTTCTTC | CASSLEAGSPHIEQFF | many | . | TRBJ2-1 | TRBV5-1
TGCGCCAGCAGAAGAGGCGCGGGCACCGGGGAGCTGTTTTTT | CASRRGAGTGELFF | few | . | TRBJ2-2 | TRBV5-1
TGTGCCAGCTCACATGACAGGGGTCAAAACACCATATATTTT | CASSHDRGQNTIYF | . | TRBD1 | TRBJ1-3 | TRBV18
TGTGCCAGTAGTATTCTAGCCGGGGGGGAGGACAATCAGCCCCAGCATTTT | CASSILAGGEDNQPQHF | . | . | TRBJ1-5 | TRBV19
TGTGCCAGCAGTTTAGTGGCAGGCTCCTACGAGCAGTACTTC | CASSLVAGSYEQYF | many | . | TRBJ2-7 | TRBV28
TGTGCCAGTACCTTCGACAGGCAGCAGTTCTTC | CASTFDRQQFF | . | . | TRBJ2-1 | TRBV19
TGTGCCAGCAGCCGATCGACAGGGGGCCGCTCTGAAGCTTTCTTT | CASSRSTGGRSEAFF | many | TRBD1 | TRBJ1-1 | TRBV7-9
TGTGCCAGCAGCCGAATGAGGGACAGTTACAATCCCGAGGGAAGGGGCTACGAGCAGTACTTC | CASSRMRDSYNPEGRGYEQYF | few | TRBD1 | TRBJ2-7 | TRBV6-2/TRBV6-3
TGTGCCAGCACAGTTACAGAGAACACTGAAGCTTTCTTT | CASTVTENTEAFF | . | . | TRBJ1-1 | TRBV7-8
TGTGCCTGGAGTGTTCTGGATCGGAGGGTCTACTACAATGAGCAGTTCTTC | CAWSVLDRRVYYNEQFF | few | . | TRBJ2-1 | TRBV30
TGTGCCAGCAGTTTTAGGAGCTCCGGGACTAGCGGGAGTTGGGTGGGCGAGCAGTACTTC | CASSFRSSGTSGSWVGEQYF | many | TRBD2 | TRBJ2-7 | TRBV12-3/TRBV12-4
TGTGCCAGCAGCCCATGGGGGGGGAGCACAGATACGCAGTATTTT | CASSPWGGSTDTQYF | many | TRBD2 | TRBJ2-3 | TRBV27
TGTGCCAGTAGTCGCCGGGACAGGGAAAATGGCTACACCTTC | CASSRRDRENGYTF | . | TRBD1 | TRBJ1-2 | TRBV19
TGTGCCAGCAGCCAAGGGGACTACCTTGGGGAGCAGTTCTTC | CASSQGDYLGEQFF | many | TRBD2 | TRBJ2-1 | TRBV14
TGTGCCAGCAGCTTCCCCTCCCCTAGCGGGAGGGAAGAGCAGTACTTC | CASSFPSPSGREEQYF | many | TRBD2 | TRBJ2-7 | TRBV11-2
TGTGCCAGCAGTTTCGTTCTGAGGACAGGGTACAATGAGCAGTTCTTC | CASSFVLRTGYNEQFF | . | TRBD1 | TRBJ2-1 | TRBV28
TGTGCCAGCAGCTTGAGGCCCGACGACCTTGGGAAACTGTTTTTT | CASSLRPDDLGKLFF | few | . | TRBJ1-4 | TRBV7-6
TGTGCCAGCAGCCTCAGACGAGGGCGGGACAACGCTTACGAGCAGTACTTC | CASSLRRGRDNAYEQYF | . | . | TRBJ2-7 | TRBV7-2
TGTGCCAGCAGTTCCCATCGGCCCTACTCCTACGAGCAGTACTTC | CASSSHRPYSYEQYF | . | . | TRBJ2-7 | TRBV27
TGCAGCGTTGAGGGTACGGGACAGGGGAGAGGGGACCAAGAGACCCAGTACTTC | CSVEGTGQGRGDQETQYF | . | TRBD1 | TRBJ2-5 | TRBV29-1
TGCAGTGCTAGAGATCCTAGTCTTGCCTACGAGCAGTACTTC | CSARDPSLAYEQYF | many | . | TRBJ2-7 | TRBV20-1